The clone carrying this TCR beta chain was seen just once. The junction and the germline gene differ at one end; a read error may be behind it. The entry originates in a study of blood T cell repertoires in COVID-19. Study context: From T cells, B-cell-depleted T cells, or PBMCs came the material, which was cDNA or gDNA.

The CDR3 extends over 17 amino acids. The germline gives CDR1 SGHNT, CDR2 YYREEE (reference sequence). Data came from immunoSEQ multiplex PCR; TCRdb stores just in-frame clones and leaves some out. The data contain about 99,000 clones, 80% to 85% of them seen just once; the ten biggest clones take up around 2%. The receptor's source is a man between 65 and 79 years old with active or convalescent COVID-19. Specimen: peripheral blood. The chain links TRBV5-4 to TRBJ1-6; 12 bases are shared with TRBD1. The CDR3 nucleotides are TGTGCCAGCCGATCCGGGACAGGGGGCTCCTATAATTCACCCTTCCACTTT. Residues: CASRSGTGGSYNSPFHF.